Described below is a single T cell receptor beta chain sequence and its context. These data come from a study of blood T cell repertoires in COVID-19. Background on the study: Sources were T cells, B-cell-depleted T cells, or PBMCs; the material itself was cDNA or gDNA.

The CDR3 extends over 14 amino acids. Germline CDR1 and CDR2: LNHDA and SQIVND (reference sequence). Trimming stripped 1 base from V and 6 bases from J, with 13 bases between. The repertoire was sequenced with immunoSEQ multiplex PCR; TCRdb's copy has only in-frame clones and lacks some. Counted here are just over 95,000 clones, approximately 90% occurring once; the ten biggest clones make up about 1.7%. The source of this sequence is a man in his sixties with acute or convalescent COVID-19. Sequenced input: peripheral blood. The V and J genes are TRBV19 and TRBJ2-7, with D perhaps TRBD1 (5 bases). The CDR3 reads CASSIGGSEAEQYF. The CDR3 nucleotides read TGTGCCAGTAGTATAGGGGGCAGTGAGGCCGAGCAGTACTTC.